The following is a T cell receptor (beta chain) sequence with its context. The data were taken from a study of OX40 agonist ivuxolimab in advanced cancers. TCRdb's copy holds only in-frame clones and misses some; the assay was immunoSEQ multiplex PCR. The sample includes about 100,000 clones, around 90% of them seen just once. Germline CDR1 and CDR2: MNHNS and SASEGT. The CDR3 runs 15 residues. V dropped 7 bases and J dropped 3; count of bases not matched to a gene: 10. V usage is TRBV6-1 and J usage is TRBJ2-5; 8 bases fit TRBD2. The clonotype originates from an adult with an advanced solid tumor such as melanoma, head and neck, liver or kidney cancer. The sequenced sample was CD4+ or CD8+ T cells sorted from blood, obtained in a trial of the OX40 agonist ivuxolimab. This CDR3 is CASTPTGLGEETQYF. In DNA, the CDR3 is TGTGCCAGCACCCCCACGGGACTAGGGGAAGAGACCCAGTACTTC.